One and the same sample provided the 5 T cell receptor beta chains below, sequenced in a study of regulatory T cells in long-lasting Graves disease. With iRepertoire HTBI primers and Arm-PCR of CDR3 regions, TCR beta libraries were built. TCRdb analysed the multiplex PCR reads with MiXCR anew, one entry per CDR3 protein. Among hundreds of thousands of distinct CDR3 sequences, 16% were seen once, and the ten largest hold more than 15%. Time point of the sample: newly diagnosed GD, antithyroid drugs for less than 3 months. From PBMCs, RNA was extracted and then used to make the TCR library. Another study also made use of these data, one on T cells in Graves' hyperthyroidism and ophthalmopathy.

This material consisted of peripheral blood mononuclear cells (PBMCs), taken at new diagnosis, from a patient treated with antithyroid drugs. Receptors originate from a woman in her 30s with Graves disease.

This clonotype has just a few counts. The V gene is TRBV6-2 or TRBV6-3, the J gene TRBJ1-1; a possible D gene is TRBD1 (5 bases). The CDR3 has 17 residues. Trimming took off 1 base at V and 2 bases at J, with 17 bases between the two ends. Germline V gene lookup returns CDR1 MNHEY and CDR2 SVGEGT. CDR3 sequence: CASSYFSFRQINTEAFF. Here the CDR3 DNA reads TGTGCCAGCAGTTACTTTTCTTTCCGACAGATCAACACTGAAGCTTTCTTT.

This clonotype was found many times. The genes are TRBV20-1 and TRBJ2-5, with a tentative D call TRBD2 (5 bases). Germline CDR1 and CDR2: DFQATT and SNEGSKA (reference sequence). This CDR3 comprises 13 residues. V lost 5 bases and J lost 0, with 10 bases in between. CDR3 residues: CSAFSANQETQYF. The CDR3 DNA follows: TGCAGTGCTTTTAGCGCAAACCAAGAGACCCAGTACTTC.

Worth noting for this clonotype: The junction and the germline gene differ at one end; a read error may be behind it. V and J are TRBV6-9 and TRBJ2-5; D not resolved. CDR3 length: 11 amino acids. Germline CDR1 MNHGY, CDR2 SVAAGI. This CDR3 reads CASSYEGSPDF. The CDR3 DNA reads as TGTGCCAGCAGTTACGAAGGAAGCCCGGACTTC.

This clonotype was detected many times. The J gene is TRBJ2-7, the V gene TRBV18; TRBD1 aligns across 8 bases. V shed 6 bases and J 0 bases; nucleotides not matched to a gene: 7. This CDR3 region has 15 residues. Germline V gene sequence: CDR1 KGHSH, CDR2 LQKENI. The CDR3 protein is CASSPSTGASYEQYF. The CDR3 DNA follows: TGTGCCAGCTCGCCCTCGACAGGGGCCTCCTACGAGCAGTACTTC.

This clonotype was seen many times. This chain connects TRBV28 to TRBJ2-2, with 10 bases aligning to TRBD1. This CDR3 has 15 amino acids. Trimming at V came to 7 bases and at J to 4 bases, leaving 6 bases not matched to a gene. Germline V gene data show CDR1 as MDHEN and CDR2 as SYDVKM. The chain's CDR3 is CASMRQGAGTGELFF. CDR3 sequence (DNA): TGTGCCAGCATGAGACAGGGGGCGGGCACCGGGGAGCTGTTTTTT.